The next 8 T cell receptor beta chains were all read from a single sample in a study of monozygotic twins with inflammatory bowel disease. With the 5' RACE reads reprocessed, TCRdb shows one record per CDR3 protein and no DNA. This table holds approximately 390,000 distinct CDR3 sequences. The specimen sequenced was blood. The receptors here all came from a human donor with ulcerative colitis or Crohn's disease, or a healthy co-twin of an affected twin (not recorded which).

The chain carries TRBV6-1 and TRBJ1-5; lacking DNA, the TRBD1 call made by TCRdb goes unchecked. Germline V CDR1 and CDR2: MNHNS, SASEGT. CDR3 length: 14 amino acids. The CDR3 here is CASSRDARNQPQHF.

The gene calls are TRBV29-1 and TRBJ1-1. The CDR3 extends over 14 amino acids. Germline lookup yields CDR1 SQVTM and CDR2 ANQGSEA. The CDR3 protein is CSVVGVQMNTEAFF. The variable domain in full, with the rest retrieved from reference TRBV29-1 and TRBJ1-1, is SAVISQKPSRDICQRGTSLTIQCQVDSQVTMMFWYRQQPGQSLTLIATANQGSEATYESGFVIDKFPISRPNLTFSTLTVSNMSPEDSSIYLCSVVGVQMNTEAFFGQGTRLTVV.

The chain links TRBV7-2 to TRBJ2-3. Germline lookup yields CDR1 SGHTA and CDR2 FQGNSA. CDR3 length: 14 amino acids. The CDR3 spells CASSFSSFRDTQYF.

The CDR3 sequence is CASSSDPSYEQYF. The V call is TRBV5-1, the J call TRBJ2-7. The CDR3 is made up of 13 amino acids. Germline V lookup: CDR1 SGHRS, CDR2 YFSETQ.

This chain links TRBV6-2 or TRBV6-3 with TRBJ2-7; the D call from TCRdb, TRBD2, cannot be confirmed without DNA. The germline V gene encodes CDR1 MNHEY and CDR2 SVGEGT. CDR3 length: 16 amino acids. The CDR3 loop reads CASSSLFLAETYEQYF.

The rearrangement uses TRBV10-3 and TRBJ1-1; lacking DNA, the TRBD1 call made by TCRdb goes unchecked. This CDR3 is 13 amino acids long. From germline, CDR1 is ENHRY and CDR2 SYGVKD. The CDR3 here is CATRDRESTEAFF.

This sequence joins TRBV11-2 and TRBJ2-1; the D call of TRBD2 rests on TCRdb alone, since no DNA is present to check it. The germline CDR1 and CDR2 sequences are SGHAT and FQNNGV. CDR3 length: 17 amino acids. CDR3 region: CASSLDRLAGGYNEQFF. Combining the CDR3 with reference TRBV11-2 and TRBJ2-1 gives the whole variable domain EAGVAQSPRYKIIEKRQSVAFWCNPISGHATLYWYQQILGQGPKLLIQFQNNGVVDDSQLPKDRFSAERLKGVDSTLKIQPAKLEDSAVYLCASSLDRLAGGYNEQFFGPGTRLTVL.

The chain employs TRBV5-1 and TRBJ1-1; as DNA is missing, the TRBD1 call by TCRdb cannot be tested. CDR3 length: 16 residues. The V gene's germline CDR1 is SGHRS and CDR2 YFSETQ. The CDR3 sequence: CASSLDRGLCDTEAFF.